This TCR beta chain was observed in a study of metastatic and nonmetastatic thyroid tumors. Study-wide background: The authors compared repertoires across blood and tumor or nodule tissue from malignant and benign thyroid patients.

Per the original data handling: It was from CDR3 differences across clinicopathological groups that a distant-metastasis classifier for papillary thyroid cancer was built. TCRdb reanalyzed the PCR reads with MiXCR. TCRdb's processing, not the authors', yielded these V and J calls. The data hold 40,000 to 55,000 clones, with approximately 15% observed a single time. Thyroid surgery took place with no prior treatment in any patient. This clone came up many times. Antigen unknown. Study-level points and caveats: Reports indicated that malignant thyroid tumors showed significantly higher TCR beta diversity than benign nodules did, in blood and tumor.

This clonotype was sampled from a female donor with papillary thyroid cancer or a benign thyroid nodule (not recorded which). Some clones in this sample may be carry-over from other donors' samples. The sample taken for sequencing was blood.

CDR3 bases: TGCAGCGTTGATGCAGGTGCTGGAAACACCATATATTTT. As protein: CSVDAGAGNTIYF. The chain uses TRBV29-1 and TRBJ1-3, with no clear D. The CDR3 sequence is 13 residues long. Germline CDR1 is SQVTM and CDR2 is ANQGSEA. V was clipped by 3 bases and J by 2 bases, with 8 bases between them.